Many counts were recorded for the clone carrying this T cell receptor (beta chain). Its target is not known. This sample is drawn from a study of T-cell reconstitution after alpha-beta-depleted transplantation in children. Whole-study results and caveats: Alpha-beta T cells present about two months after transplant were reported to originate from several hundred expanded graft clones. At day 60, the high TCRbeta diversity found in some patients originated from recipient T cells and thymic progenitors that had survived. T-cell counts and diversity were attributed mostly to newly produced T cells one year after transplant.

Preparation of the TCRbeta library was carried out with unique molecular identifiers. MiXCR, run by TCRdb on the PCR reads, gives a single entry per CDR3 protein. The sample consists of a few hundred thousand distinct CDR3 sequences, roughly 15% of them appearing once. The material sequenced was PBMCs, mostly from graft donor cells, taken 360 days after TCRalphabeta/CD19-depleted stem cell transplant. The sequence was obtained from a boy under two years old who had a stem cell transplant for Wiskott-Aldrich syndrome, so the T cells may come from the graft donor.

CDR3 in amino acids: CASSEESSYNEQFF. The CDR3 DNA is TGTGCCAGCAGTGAGGAGAGCTCCTACAATGAGCAGTTCTTC. The rearrangement uses TRBV2 and TRBJ2-1, with unresolved D. Deletions cut 3 bases from V and 0 bases from J, with 6 bases between. The CDR3 runs 14 residues. The germline gives CDR1 SNHLY, CDR2 FYNNEI.